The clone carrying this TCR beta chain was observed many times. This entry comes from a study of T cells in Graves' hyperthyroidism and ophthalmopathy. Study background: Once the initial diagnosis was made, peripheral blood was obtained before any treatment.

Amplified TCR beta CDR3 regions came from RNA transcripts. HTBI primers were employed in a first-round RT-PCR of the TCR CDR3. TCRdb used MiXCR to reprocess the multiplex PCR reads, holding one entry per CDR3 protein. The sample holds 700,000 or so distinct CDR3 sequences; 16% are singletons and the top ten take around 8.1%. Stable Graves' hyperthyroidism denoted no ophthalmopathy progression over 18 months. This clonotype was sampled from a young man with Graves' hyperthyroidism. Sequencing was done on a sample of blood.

The CDR3 sequence: CASTSGQGGNTIYF. The CDR3 nucleotides read TGTGCCAGCACCTCGGGACAGGGGGGCAACACCATATATTTT. The rearrangement joins TRBV28 to TRBJ1-3; 11 bases are shared with TRBD1. The germline gives CDR1 MDHEN, CDR2 SYDVKM. CDR3 length equals 14 residues. Unmatched junction bases numbered 6, after V lost 7 bases and J lost 7 bases. The whole variable domain, filled in from reference TRBV28 and TRBJ1-3, reads DVKVTQSSRYLVKRTGEKVFLECVQDMDHENMFWYRQDPGLGLRLIYFSYDVKMKEKGDIPEGYSVSREKKERFSLILESASTNQTSMYLCASTSGQGGNTIYFGEGSWLTVV.